These 15 T cell receptor beta chains came from one sample sequenced in a study of shared clonotypes between healthy human individuals. TCRdb's table, derived via immunoSEQ multiplex PCR, lists solely in-frame clones and lacks some. The sample has approximately 2.5 million clones, 93% seen once. The specimen was naive CD4+ T cells from PBMCs. Subset of the sample: CD45RA+ positively selected. Receptors originate from a man between 18 and 29 years old in good health. Some clones in this sample may be carry-over from other donors' samples.

V and J are TRBV28 and TRBJ2-4, with D perhaps matching TRBD1 (7 bases). Between the trimmed V and J ends, which lost 4 bases and 6 bases, there was a span of 16 bases. CDR3 length equals 15 residues. From germline, CDR1 is MDHEN and CDR2 SYDVKM. The CDR3: CASSSGDRVANIQYF. The CDR3 nucleotides are TGTGCCAGCAGTTCGGGAGACAGGGTCGCAAACATTCAGTACTTC.

This chain links TRBV7-2 with TRBJ2-7, with D unclear. Deletions cut 1 base from V and 3 bases from J, with 7 bases between. The germline V gene encodes CDR1 SGHTA and CDR2 FQGNSA. The CDR3 runs 13 residues. The CDR3 bases are TGTGCCAGCAGCTTAGTACCGGACTACGAGCAGTACTTC. Translating it yields CASSLVPDYEQYF.

In regard to this clone: The missing conserved phenylalanine or tryptophan at the end of this CDR3 makes a read error likely. The DNA is omitted, as the CDR3 cannot be located on it reliably, and the CDR3 follows TCRdb's listing. The chain links TRBV10-2 to TRBJ1-1; TRBD1 is taken as the D call from the table, unchecked against the DNA. A total of 11 residues make up the CDR3, ends included. From germline, CDR1 is WSHSY and CDR2 SAAADI. CDR3 residues: CANRRNFGQEL.

V usage is TRBV11-2 and J usage is TRBJ2-3; D uncertain. Germline-derived CDR1 and CDR2 are SGHAT and FQNNGV. This CDR3 spans 13 amino acids. Trimming removed 1 base at V and 4 bases at J, with 6 bases between. DNA of the CDR3: TGTGCCAGCAGCTTAGCTTGGGCAGATACGCAGTATTTT. Its translation is CASSLAWADTQYF. The entire variable domain, with the rest obtained from reference TRBV11-2 and TRBJ2-3, is as follows: EAGVAQSPRYKIIEKRQSVAFWCNPISGHATLYWYQQILGQGPKLLIQFQNNGVVDDSQLPKDRFSAERLKGVDSTLKIQPAKLEDSAVYLCASSLAWADTQYFGPGTRLTVL.

This chain joins TRBV6-6 and TRBJ2-7, with TRBD1 matching over 7 bases. J lost 2 bases, V lost 6 bases, and 10 bases had no gene match. From germline, CDR1 is MNHNY and CDR2 SVGAGI (reference sequence). The CDR3 is 15 amino acids. This chain's CDR3 is CASRTEGQRTYEQYF. CDR3 in DNA: TGTGCCAGCAGGACTGAGGGACAGCGGACCTACGAGCAGTACTTC.

This clone was recorded a few times. The chain recombines TRBV15 with TRBJ1-1, with unresolved D. This CDR3 is 13 amino acids long. Trimming cost V 0 bases and J 6 bases, with 8 bases left between them. Germline lookup yields CDR1 LNHNV and CDR2 YYDKDF (reference sequence). Here the CDR3 DNA reads TGTGCCACCAGCAGAGACGCTAACGCTGAAGCTTTCTTT. It yields the protein CATSRDANAEAFF.

The chain uses TRBV27 and TRBJ2-7, with D hard to call. V was clipped by 6 bases and J by 2 bases, with 11 bases between them. The CDR3 loop spans 13 amino acids. Germline CDR1 MNHEY, CDR2 SMNVEV (reference sequence). The CDR3 loop reads CASSHTVAYEQYF. In DNA, the CDR3 is TGTGCCAGCAGCCATACCGTGGCCTACGAGCAGTACTTC.

The chain is built from TRBV7-6 and TRBJ2-6; TRBD1 might be the D (6 bases). The CDR3 is 16 residues long. Germline V CDR1 and CDR2: SGHVS, FNYEAQ. Deletions cut 1 base from V and 3 bases from J, with 10 bases between. DNA for the CDR3: TGTGCCAGCAGCTTAGTTTGGGGGCGTGGGGCCAACGTCCTGACTTTC. This encodes CASSLVWGRGANVLTF.

A few counts support this clone. Distinct nucleotide sequences in the sample also encode this CDR3. The chain joins TRBV7-2 to TRBJ1-1; D ambiguous. The CDR3 contains 11 residues. V gave up 2 bases and J gave up 5 bases, with 3 bases separating them. CDR1 SGHTA and CDR2 FQGNSA come from the germline V gene. The CDR3 spells CASSLHTEAFF. In DNA form, the CDR3 reads TGTGCCAGCAGCTTACATACTGAAGCTTTCTTT.

V gene TRBV5-5 combines with J gene TRBJ1-1, with a possible D match to TRBD1 (5 bases). The V gene's germline CDR1 is SGHKS and CDR2 YYEKEE (reference sequence). V gave up 0 bases and J gave up 5 bases, with 11 bases separating them. This CDR3 spans 14 amino acids. This CDR3 reads CASSLVAGYTEAFF. CDR3 sequence (DNA): TGTGCCAGCAGCTTGGTGGCAGGGTATACTGAAGCTTTCTTT.

The CDR3 region has the DNA TGTGCCAGCAGCGCTCGCAGGGGGAATGAAAAACTGTTTTTT. Protein product: CASSARRGNEKLFF. The chain combines TRBV2 with TRBJ1-4; 7 bases fit TRBD1. CDR3 length: 14 residues. The J segment lost 5 bases and the V segment lost 6 bases, leaving 6 bases of the junction unmatched. Germline V CDR1 and CDR2: SNHLY, FYNNEI.

The chain couples TRBV6-1 to TRBJ1-2; D remains ambiguous. V lost 2 bases, J lost 4 bases, and 5 bases lay in between. The germline V gene has CDR1 MNHNS and CDR2 SASEGT. The CDR3 runs to 12 residues. This CDR3 reads CASSERVYGYTF. CDR3 DNA: TGTGCCAGCAGTGAAAGGGTCTATGGCTACACCTTC.

This clone was seen only a few times. The V and J genes are TRBV18 and TRBJ2-1, with D tentatively TRBD2 (6 bases). The CDR3 has 14 amino acids. V lost 0 bases and J lost 10, with 13 bases in between. Germline V gene lookup returns CDR1 KGHSH and CDR2 LQKENI. CDR3 in amino acids: CASSPPIGGDEQFF. CDR3 nucleotides: TGTGCCAGCTCACCACCTATCGGAGGGGACGAGCAGTTCTTC.

CDR3 nucleotide sequence: TGTGCCAGCAGTGCAGTGGTCCGCACAGATACGCAGTATTTT. Its translation: CASSAVVRTDTQYF. The chain links TRBV2 to TRBJ2-3; D is uncertain. V was clipped by 4 bases and J by 1 base, with 9 bases between them. Germline V gene data show CDR1 as SNHLY and CDR2 as FYNNEI. The CDR3 runs to 14 residues.

The V and J genes are TRBV6-6 and TRBJ1-3, with a weak D call TRBD1 (5 bases). V lost 4 bases and J lost 8, with 12 bases in between. The CDR3 totals 13 residues. Germline V lookup: CDR1 MNHNY, CDR2 SVGAGI (reference sequence). The CDR3, as DNA: TGTGCCAGCAGTTGGTCCCAGGGCGACACCATATATTTT. It translates to CASSWSQGDTIYF.